This T cell receptor (beta chain) comes out of a study of blood T cell repertoires in COVID-19. Overall study context: Specimens from acute and convalescent COVID-19 originated in the United States, Italy and Spain.

Original analysis: Estimated nucleated cell counts came from reference gene primer amplification. Clones were read by immunoSEQ multiplex PCR, and TCRdb kept only the in-frame ones, dropping some. The V and J calls and the clone size are those of that table, but D and trimming were determined from the DNA. The sample comprises 150,000 or so clones, 88% of which are singletons, and over 9% rests with the top ten. V lost 0 bases and J 7 bases, leaving 8 bases between the germline ends. Germline V gene sequence: CDR1 SGDLS, CDR2 YYNGEE. The CDR3 spans 14 residues. The chain combines TRBV9 with TRBJ1-6, with D perhaps matching TRBD1 (5 bases). The TCR originated in a man aged 50 to 59 with acute or convalescent COVID-19. Sequenced material: peripheral blood. The CDR3 spells CASSVGGPNSPLHF. The CDR3 nucleotides read TGTGCCAGCAGCGTAGGGGGCCCGAATTCACCCCTCCACTTT.